These 9 T cell receptor beta chains share one sample of origin, sequenced in a study of CD8+CD57+ T cells in acquired aplastic anemia. Selection for sequencing was limited to patients who had shown CD8+CD57+ cell expansion by flow cytometry. Genomic DNA acted as the template from which TCR beta VDJ combination and CDR3 sequence profiling were carried out. TCRdb re-called the reads through MiXCR, storing one row per CDR3 protein. The table shows roughly 170,000 distinct CDR3 sequences, with nearly 50% occurring only once. Material for sequencing was sorted CD4+, CD8+, or CD8+CD57+ T cells (not recorded which) from PBMCs. These TCRs come from a human donor with aplastic anemia.

This clonotype showed up just a few times. The gene calls are TRBV5-1 and TRBJ2-7, with D possibly TRBD2 on 5 matching bases. Germline values: CDR1 SGHRS, CDR2 YFSETQ. V gave up 1 base and J gave up 5 bases, with 16 bases separating them. The CDR3 totals 15 residues. This CDR3 reads CASSLRASNSHEQYF. The CDR3 DNA sequence: TGCGCCAGCAGCTTGCGGGCTAGCAATTCCCACGAGCAGTACTTC.

The chain couples TRBV15 to TRBJ2-5; TRBD1 agrees at 7 bases. The CDR3 totals 16 residues. Germline assignment: CDR1 LNHNV and CDR2 YYDKDF (reference sequence). V dropped 5 bases and J dropped 0; count of bases not matched to a gene: 9. The CDR3: CATSQHRGRYQETQYF. The CDR3 DNA reads as TGTGCCACCAGCCAGCACAGGGGCCGATACCAAGAGACCCAGTACTTC.

This rearrangement joins TRBV3-1 to TRBJ2-7; tentatively, D is TRBD2 (7 bases). The length of the CDR3 is 15 residues. The V end was cut by 4 bases, the J end by 7 bases, with 20 bases between. CDR1 and CDR2 from the germline V gene are LGHDT and YNNKEL (reference sequence). The chain's CDR3 is CASSRLSRGAGEQYF. In nucleotides, the CDR3 is TGTGCCAGCAGCCGCCTCTCCCGGGGGGCGGGGGAGCAGTACTTC.

This clonotype was seen repeatedly, ten times or more. The chain joins TRBV5-1 to TRBJ2-5; D unresolved. The CDR3 totals 11 residues. With 5 bases removed from V and 3 bases from J, the gap between germline ends came to 5 bases. The germline V gene encodes CDR1 SGHRS and CDR2 YFSETQ. Here the CDR3 DNA reads TGCGCCAGCAGGGCGGAAGAGACCCAGTACTTC. It specifies CASRAEETQYF.

The rearrangement uses TRBV2 and TRBJ1-2; 7 bases line up with TRBD1. The V gene's germline CDR1 is SNHLY and CDR2 FYNNEI. The CDR3 is 14 residues long. V lost 9 bases and J lost 6; bases outside the gene matches: 13. CDR3 in DNA: TGTGCCAGAACCTCCCTGAGGGGGCCTGATGGCTACACCTTC. This sequence encodes CARTSLRGPDGYTF.

In its sample, this clonotype was seen many times. This chain uses TRBV6-1 with TRBJ1-4; D is unresolved. The CDR3 consists of 15 residues. The ends were cut back, 7 bases at V and 6 bases at J, with 18 bases in the middle. CDR1 is MNHNS, CDR2 SASEGT, per germline. This CDR3 is CASTPSGRSDEKLFF. The CDR3 nucleotides read TGTGCCAGCACCCCGTCCGGGCGCTCGGATGAAAAACTGTTTTTT.

The chain carries TRBV15 and TRBJ1-1; 9 bases line up with TRBD1. This CDR3 has 15 residues. Trimming took 3 bases from V and 6 from J; bases not matched to a gene: 8. CDR1 is LNHNV, CDR2 YYDKDF, per germline (reference sequence). CDR3 coding DNA: TGTGCCACCAGCAGCCCGGGACAGGGTAGGTCTGAAGCTTTCTTT. Amino acid sequence: CATSSPGQGRSEAFF.

The chain couples TRBV5-4 to TRBJ2-1; 11 bases are shared with TRBD2. V lost 0 bases to trimming and J lost 2 bases; unmatched junction nucleotides: 7. The CDR3 length is 18 residues. The germline V gene has CDR1 SGHNT and CDR2 YYREEE (reference sequence). CDR3 coding DNA: TGTGCCAGCAGCTTGGAGCCTCCGGGACTAGCGGCCTACAATGAGCAGTTCTTC. Protein: CASSLEPPGLAAYNEQFF.

This clonotype was found many times. The chain employs TRBV9 and TRBJ2-7; 12 nucleotides align to TRBD2. With V trimmed by 1 base and J by 4 bases, 3 bases remained unmatched. CDR1 and CDR2 from the germline V gene are SGDLS and YYNGEE. CDR3 length: 15 residues. DNA of the CDR3: TGTGCCAGCAGCGTAACCGGGACTAGCGGGTACGAGCAGTACTTC. Its translation is CASSVTGTSGYEQYF.